Following are 24 T cell receptor beta chains from one sample sequenced in a study of T cells in localized non-small cell lung cancer. Clones were read by immunoSEQ multiplex PCR, and TCRdb kept only the in-frame ones, dropping some. This sample has roughly 48,000 clones, with around 77% found just once. Sequences were derived from peripheral blood, sampled before any cancer treatment. The receptors were gathered from a man aged 35-75 years with stage I squamous cell lung carcinoma.

This chain links TRBV2 with TRBJ2-5; 14 bases match TRBD2. The V segment lost 7 bases and the J segment 4 bases; nucleotides outside the gene matches: 5. There are 15 residues in the CDR3. The germline V gene has CDR1 SNHLY and CDR2 FYNNEI. This chain's CDR3 is CASNGLAGGIETQYF. As DNA, the CDR3 is TGTGCCAGCAACGGACTAGCGGGGGGAATAGAGACCCAGTACTTC. Based on the CDR3 plus reference TRBV2 and TRBJ2-5, the full variable domain is EPEVTQTPSHQVTQMGQEVILRCVPISNHLYFYWYRQILGQKVEFLVSFYNNEISEKSEIFDDQFSVERPDGSNFTLKIRSTKLEDSAMYFCASNGLAGGIETQYFGPGTRLLVL.

The J gene is TRBJ1-6, the V gene TRBV4-2; D is unclear. With 0 bases removed from V and 11 bases from J, the gap between germline ends came to 8 bases. The CDR3 has 13 residues. Per the germline V gene, CDR1 is LGHNA and CDR2 is YNFKEQ. The CDR3 loop reads CASSQDDRTPLHF. The CDR3 DNA reads as TGTGCCAGCAGCCAAGATGACCGGACACCCCTCCACTTT.

This rearrangement joins TRBV7-9 to TRBJ2-1; D possibly corresponds to TRBD2 (6 bases). Trimming pared 5 bases from V and 2 bases from J, leaving 16 bases between. The CDR3 is 16 amino acids. Germline V gene sequence: CDR1 SEHNR, CDR2 FQNEAQ (reference sequence). CDR3 region: CASSPPPGEPYNEQFF. DNA of the CDR3: TGTGCCAGCAGCCCTCCCCCGGGAGAGCCCTACAATGAGCAGTTCTTC.

The chain combines TRBV6-1 with TRBJ1-2; D is unresolved. Germline CDR1 reads MNHNS; CDR2 reads SASEGT. The length of the CDR3 is 12 residues. V shed 4 bases and J shed 4 bases, with 7 bases lying between them. In nucleotides, the CDR3 is TGTGCCAGCAGTGGCTCTTCCTATGGCTACACCTTC. This translates into CASSGSSYGYTF.

CDR3 nucleotides: TGCGCCAGCAGCCACGGGGGGGCCGACGAGCAGTACTTC. It is translated as CASSHGGADEQYF. This rearrangement joins TRBV4-1 to TRBJ2-7; 8 bases map to TRBD2. Germline V CDR1 and CDR2: MGHRA, YSYEKL. The CDR3 runs to 13 residues. Losses at the gene ends were 3 bases for V and 5 bases for J; bases not matched to a gene: 3.

The V gene is TRBV15, the J gene TRBJ2-7, with D perhaps given as TRBD1 or TRBD2 (6 bases each). V was cut by 5 bases and J by 7 bases, with 18 bases left in between. The V gene's germline CDR1 is LNHNV and CDR2 YYDKDF (reference sequence). The CDR3 runs to 14 residues. The DNA for the CDR3 is TGTGCCACCAGCTCGGGACAATCGCGGGAAGAGCAGTACTTC. Translated, it gives CATSSGQSREEQYF. The full variable domain, rest sourced from reference TRBV15 and TRBJ2-7, is DAMVIQNPRYQVTQFGKPVTLSCSQTLNHNVMYWYQQKSSQAPKLLFHYYDKDFNNEADTPDNFQSRRPNTSFCFLDIRSPGLGDTAMYLCATSSGQSREEQYFGPGTRLTVT.

Remarks on this clone: This sample also contains other DNA sequences that code for the same CDR3. The chain couples TRBV18 to TRBJ2-3; unclear D gene. The CDR3 sequence is 12 residues long. Germline CDR1 reads KGHSH; CDR2 reads LQKENI. V was cut by 2 bases and J by 4 bases, with 4 bases left in between. CDR3 DNA sequence: TGTGCCAGCTCACCAAGCGCAGATACGCAGTATTTT. Protein sequence: CASSPSADTQYF. Combining the CDR3 with reference TRBV18 and TRBJ2-3 gives the whole variable domain NAGVMQNPRHLVRRRGQEARLRCSPMKGHSHVYWYRQLPEEGLKFMVYLQKENIIDESGMPKERFSAEFPKEGPSILRIQQVVRGDSAAYFCASSPSADTQYFGPGTRLTVL.

The CDR3 reads CAWSAREAGELFF. In nucleotides, the CDR3 is TGTGCCTGGAGTGCAAGGGAGGCCGGGGAGCTGTTTTTT. This sequence joins TRBV30 and TRBJ2-2; D is possibly TRBD2 (6 bases). The CDR3 is 13 amino acids. Germline loops: CDR1 GTSNPN, CDR2 SVGIG (reference sequence). V was trimmed by 1 base and J by 6 bases, leaving 9 bases between them. Using reference TRBV30 and TRBJ2-2 for the parts outside the CDR3, the full variable domain is SQTIHQWPATLVQPVGSPLSLECTVEGTSNPNLYWYRQAAGRGLQLLFYSVGIGQISSEVPQNLSASRPQDRQFILSSKKLLLSDSGFYLCAWSAREAGELFFGEGSRLTVL.

Points on this clone: The junction shows a germline mismatch at one end, possibly a read error. CDR3 residues: CASTLPEGYTDTQYF. DNA of the CDR3: TGTGCCAGCACCTTACCAGAGGGATACACAGATACGCAGTATTTT. The J gene is TRBJ2-3, the V gene TRBV7-9; D perhaps matches TRBD2 (5 bases). Germline lookup yields CDR1 SEHNR and CDR2 FQNEAQ (reference sequence). This CDR3 spans 15 amino acids.

This clone was found once. The rearrangement uses TRBV14 and TRBJ2-1, with a tentative D call TRBD2 (6 bases). The CDR3 spans 16 residues. Germline values: CDR1 SGHDN, CDR2 FVKESK. V dropped 4 bases and J dropped 0 bases, with 13 bases sitting between them. CDR3 protein: CASSLSNGGSYNEQFF. The CDR3 DNA follows: TGTGCCAGCAGCCTATCGAACGGGGGCTCCTACAATGAGCAGTTCTTC.

This chain uses TRBV28 with TRBJ1-5; 9 bases match TRBD1. This CDR3 region has 13 residues. Losses at the gene ends were 9 bases for V and 5 bases for J; bases not matched to a gene: 5. Germline assignment: CDR1 MDHEN and CDR2 SYDVKM. The DNA for the CDR3 is TGTGCCAGTAGAGGACAGGGGCATCAGCCCCAGCATTTT. This codes for CASRGQGHQPQHF. The complete variable domain, with remaining parts taken from reference TRBV28 and TRBJ1-5, reads DVKVTQSSRYLVKRTGEKVFLECVQDMDHENMFWYRQDPGLGLRLIYFSYDVKMKEKGDIPEGYSVSREKKERFSLILESASTNQTSMYLCASRGQGHQPQHFGDGTRLSIL.

This clone has more than one count but fewer than ten. J is TRBJ2-7 and V is TRBV13, with TRBD1 matching over 8 bases. The V segment lost 5 bases and the J segment 3 bases; nucleotides outside the gene matches: 3. The CDR3 has 13 amino acids. Per the germline V gene, CDR1 is PRHDT and CDR2 is FYEKMQ (reference sequence). The CDR3 is CASSVDRGYEQYF. CDR3 nucleotides: TGTGCCAGCAGCGTTGACAGGGGCTACGAGCAGTACTTC.

The rearrangement joins TRBV29-1 to TRBJ1-2, with 7 bases that match TRBD1. CDR1 SQVTM and CDR2 ANQGSEA come from the germline V gene. The CDR3 has 14 residues. V was pared by 7 bases and J by 3 bases, with 11 bases of the junction left unmatched. The DNA for the CDR3 is TGCAGCGCCACTTCGCAGGGGGTCTACTATGGCTACACCTTC. Protein product: CSATSQGVYYGYTF.

The rearrangement uses TRBV6-5 and TRBJ1-5, with 7 bases lining up with TRBD1. CDR1 is MNHEY, CDR2 SVGAGI, per germline. Trimming took 6 bases from V and 6 from J; bases not matched to a gene: 2. The CDR3 consists of 12 residues. The CDR3 is CASRGGSQPQHF. The CDR3 coding sequence is TGTGCCAGCAGAGGGGGCAGTCAGCCCCAGCATTTT.

This rearrangement joins TRBV4-2 to TRBJ2-4; D call uncertain. The germline V gene encodes CDR1 LGHNA and CDR2 YNFKEQ. The CDR3 sequence is 16 residues long. V was clipped by 3 bases and J by 9 bases, with 21 bases between them. Here the CDR3 reads CASSQALRVDPCIQYF. The CDR3 nucleotides read TGTGCCAGCAGCCAGGCCCTAAGGGTCGACCCTTGCATTCAGTACTTC.

The chain combines TRBV4-3 with TRBJ2-7, with 7 positions matching TRBD1. CDR3 length: 15 amino acids. Germline V CDR1 and CDR2: LGHNA, YSLEER. The junction had 6 bases not matched to a gene; V was cut back by 0 bases and J by 4 bases. CDR3 region: CASSQDWDSSYEQYF. CDR3 DNA sequence: TGCGCCAGCAGCCAAGATTGGGACAGCTCTTACGAGCAGTACTTC.

Only one count was recorded for this clone. The CDR3 DNA is TGCGCCAGCAGCCAAGAGGGGAGGACCACTGAAGCTTTCTTT. It encodes CASSQEGRTTEAFF. This rearrangement joins TRBV4-1 to TRBJ1-1; unclear D gene. The CDR3 has 14 residues. The germline V and J ends were trimmed by 0 bases and 4 bases, with 9 bases remaining between them. Germline lookup yields CDR1 MGHRA and CDR2 YSYEKL.

V gene TRBV14 combines with J gene TRBJ2-1; 12 bases fit TRBD2. Germline values: CDR1 SGHDN, CDR2 FVKESK. V lost 5 bases and J lost 6; bases outside the gene matches: 17. This CDR3 is built from 19 residues. This chain's CDR3 is CASSDVWASGGVSTNEQFF. The DNA for the CDR3 is TGTGCCAGCAGCGACGTTTGGGCTAGCGGGGGGGTGTCCACCAATGAGCAGTTCTTC.

The gene calls are TRBV13 and TRBJ2-5; 8 nucleotides line up with TRBD2. Germline lookup yields CDR1 PRHDT and CDR2 FYEKMQ (reference sequence). The junction had 6 bases not matched to a gene; V was cut back by 0 bases and J by 0 bases. This CDR3 has 17 amino acids. CDR3 nucleotide sequence: TGTGCCAGCAGCTTAGGCCGGCGGGGGGCCAACCAAGAGACCCAGTACTTC. The encoded protein is CASSLGRRGANQETQYF.

The rearrangement links TRBV28 to TRBJ2-1; maybe TRBD2 (6 bases). Germline V gene sequence: CDR1 MDHEN, CDR2 SYDVKM. V was shortened by 7 bases and J by 8 bases, with 9 bases between the two germline ends. The CDR3 length is 11 residues. CDR3 protein: CASIRGYEQFF. The CDR3 DNA reads TGTGCCAGCATTCGGGGGTATGAGCAGTTCTTC.

J is TRBJ2-6 and V is TRBV27; D not resolved. With 6 bases removed from V and 2 bases from J, the gap between germline ends came to 11 bases. Germline values: CDR1 MNHEY, CDR2 SMNVEV (reference sequence). The CDR3 runs to 15 residues. CDR3 DNA sequence: TGTGCCAGCAGAAGTGTGAAAACTGGGGCCAACGTCCTGACTTTC. Translating it yields CASRSVKTGANVLTF.

This clone was detected only a few times. V is TRBV6-5 and J is TRBJ2-5; a possible D gene is TRBD2 (6 bases). V was pared by 2 bases and J by 4 bases, with 14 bases between. The CDR3 is 15 residues long. Germline values: CDR1 MNHEY, CDR2 SVGAGI. The CDR3 DNA reads TGTGCCAGCAGTTACGCCCGGGACTTTGGAGAGACCCAGTACTTC. Amino acids: CASSYARDFGETQYF.

V is TRBV6-4 and J is TRBJ2-2; D is unclear. The CDR3 consists of 15 residues. Germline V gene lookup returns CDR1 MRHNA and CDR2 SNTAGT. The V and J ends lost 3 bases and 4 bases respectively, with 12 bases between them. The CDR3 reads CASSERTLLTGELFF. The CDR3 DNA is TGTGCCAGCAGTGAGAGGACGCTCCTCACCGGGGAGCTGTTTTTT.

The chain carries TRBV30 and TRBJ1-2; 8 bases are shared with TRBD1. This CDR3 comprises 14 residues. V lost 2 bases and J lost 7; bases outside the gene matches: 9. Germline values: CDR1 GTSNPN, CDR2 SVGIG (reference sequence). CDR3 residues: CAWSKSRQGAGYTF. In nucleotides, the CDR3 is TGTGCCTGGAGTAAATCCCGTCAGGGGGCTGGCTACACCTTC.